A single sample gave rise to the 30 T cell receptor beta chains below, sequenced in a study of blood T cell repertoires in COVID-19 (dated by TCRdb to the early 2020s). The receptor library was made with the immunoSEQ multiplex PCR assay. The clones in this table, taken by TCRdb from immuneACCESS, are in-frame only. Not every clone is retained; where verified, under half of the shortfall comes from an unresolved V gene, and the cause of the rest is unknown. Here the sample has some 350,000 clones; 85% to 90% occur a single time. The biggest ten clones account for about 6% of the sample. Sequences were obtained from peripheral blood. The receptor set was obtained from a woman between 45 and 60 years old with COVID-19, enrolled during active disease.

The CDR3 reads CASSHPGTGTGELFF. The CDR3 DNA reads as TGCGCCAGCAGCCACCCCGGGACAGGTACCGGGGAGCTGTTTTTT. V usage is TRBV4-1 and J usage is TRBJ2-2; 8 bases map to TRBD1. The CDR3 covers 15 residues. V lost 3 bases to trimming and J lost 5 bases; unmatched junction nucleotides: 5. CDR1 is MGHRA and CDR2 is YSYEKL in the germline V gene.

V usage is TRBV6-5 and J usage is TRBJ2-5, with D maybe TRBD1 (7 bases). CDR1 and CDR2 from the germline V gene are MNHEY and SVGAGI. The ends were cut back, 11 bases at V and 5 bases at J, with 18 bases in the middle. This CDR3 contains 13 residues. The CDR3 is CAATGRFMETQYF. The CDR3 nucleotides are TGTGCCGCGACAGGGAGGTTTATGGAGACCCAGTACTTC.

The rearrangement joins TRBV6-5 to TRBJ1-2, with 8 positions matching TRBD1. Per the germline V gene, CDR1 is MNHEY and CDR2 is SVGAGI. The CDR3 runs to 15 residues. V dropped 5 bases and J dropped 4; count of bases not matched to a gene: 9. CDR3 sequence: CASSRGQGRGYGYTF. The CDR3 nucleotides are TGTGCCAGCAGTCGTGGACAGGGTAGAGGCTATGGCTACACCTTC.

The genes are TRBV19 and TRBJ1-3, with TRBD1 identical over 8 bases. Germline CDR1 LNHDA, CDR2 SQIVND (reference sequence). The V segment lost 6 bases and the J segment 6 bases; nucleotides outside the gene matches: 4. The CDR3 sequence is 13 residues long. CDR3 nucleotides: TGTGCCAGTAGGCCTCAGGGGGCAAACACCATATATTTT. This gives the protein CASRPQGANTIYF.

V usage is TRBV12-2 and J usage is TRBJ2-7; the D segment call TRBD1 is taken from the table without a DNA check. TRBV12-2 is a pseudogene. CDR3 length: 15 residues. The CDR3 region is CASRLRQGTTYEQYF. The CDR3 DNA sequence: TGTGCAAGTCGATTAAGACAGGGAACTACCTACGAGCAGTACTTC.

The CDR3 sequence is CASSLAQGALSRELFF. The CDR3 DNA reads as TGTGCCAGCAGCTTGGCACAGGGGGCTCTTTCGCGGGAGCTGTTTTTT. V usage is TRBV5-4 and J usage is TRBJ2-2, with TRBD1 matching 9 bases. This CDR3 is 16 amino acids long. The germline gives CDR1 SGHNT, CDR2 YYREEE (reference sequence). With V trimmed by 0 bases and J by 9 bases, 9 bases remained unmatched.

CDR3 amino acids: CASTRQVGTEAFF. CDR3 coding DNA: TGTGCCAGCACTCGACAGGTTGGCACTGAAGCTTTCTTT. This chain connects TRBV6-5 to TRBJ1-1; D might be TRBD1 (6 bases). V lost 7 bases and J lost 4, with 13 bases in between. Germline V gene lookup returns CDR1 MNHEY and CDR2 SVGAGI. The CDR3 loop spans 13 amino acids.

The genes are TRBV30 and TRBJ1-1; the match to TRBD1 covers 7 bases. Trimming removed 3 bases from V and 10 bases from J; junction bases left unmatched: 17. The germline gives CDR1 GTSNPN, CDR2 SVGIG (reference sequence). The CDR3 runs 15 residues. This CDR3 is CAWSALSGTAQGAFF. The CDR3 bases are TGTGCCTGGAGCGCGTTATCCGGGACAGCGCAAGGAGCTTTCTTT.

V and J are TRBV18 and TRBJ2-7, with 9 bases fitting TRBD1. V gave up 3 bases and J gave up 2 bases; unmatched junction bases: 11. The length of the CDR3 is 17 residues. CDR1 is KGHSH, CDR2 LQKENI, per germline. CDR3 residues: CASSPTGQGFKPYEQYF. The DNA of the CDR3 is TGTGCCAGCTCACCGACGGGACAGGGTTTTAAGCCCTACGAGCAGTACTTC.

The V and J genes are TRBV19 and TRBJ1-5; possibly TRBD1 for D (5 bases). Germline V gene lookup returns CDR1 LNHDA and CDR2 SQIVND (reference sequence). Trimming shortened V by 5 bases and J by 0 bases, and 23 bases separated the two germline ends. CDR3 length: 19 residues. CDR3 protein: CASSARVQGGGDSNQPQHF. In nucleotides, the CDR3 is TGTGCCAGTAGTGCACGGGTGCAGGGAGGTGGCGATAGCAATCAGCCCCAGCATTTT.

The count of this clone is one. The CDR3 here is CASSSQTTTNTQYF. CDR3 DNA sequence: TGTGCCAGCAGTTCCCAAACAACAACTAACACGCAGTATTTT. The chain employs TRBV6-6 and TRBJ2-3; D gene unclear. Germline CDR1 and CDR2: MNHNY and SVGAGI (reference sequence). The CDR3 spans 14 residues. V shed 4 bases and J shed 9 bases, with 17 bases lying between them.

The count of this clone is one. The CDR3 DNA is TGTGCCAGCAGTTCCCTCTCGGGGACAAGACAGTTCTTC. Translated, it gives CASSSLSGTRQFF. The J gene is TRBJ2-1, the V gene TRBV27; D might be TRBD1 (6 bases). The CDR3 is made up of 13 amino acids. V lost 4 bases and J 13 bases, leaving 17 bases between the germline ends. The germline CDR1 and CDR2 sequences are MNHEY and SMNVEV (reference sequence).

This clone was counted a few times. The chain links TRBV7-6 to TRBJ2-7; 7 positions agree with TRBD1. The CDR3 has 16 amino acids. Germline CDR1 and CDR2: SGHVS and FNYEAQ. Trimming cost V 3 bases and J 3 bases; bases outside gene matches: 11. CDR3 protein: CASSLGQKNRDYEQYF. In DNA form, the CDR3 reads TGTGCCAGCAGCTTGGGACAGAAAAATAGGGACTACGAGCAGTACTTC.

The rearrangement uses TRBV5-1 and TRBJ2-1, with 11 bases that match TRBD2. The trim removed 7 bases at V and 8 bases at J, leaving 20 bases unmatched. Per germline, CDR1 SGHRS and CDR2 YFSETQ. This CDR3 comprises 18 residues. As DNA, the CDR3 is TGCGCCAGCGGGGGAGATAAAATAGCGGGAGGGCCGGTCGATGAGCAGTTCTTC. Translating it yields CASGGDKIAGGPVDEQFF.

This clone appeared a few times. V is TRBV4-2 and J is TRBJ2-1; the match to TRBD2 covers 11 bases. The V gene's germline CDR1 is LGHNA and CDR2 YNFKEQ. This CDR3 is built from 17 residues. The trim removed 0 bases at V and 6 bases at J, leaving 7 bases unmatched. The CDR3 DNA is TGTGCCAGCAGCCAAGATTTAACTAGCGGGAGCGGCAATGAGCAGTTCTTC. Translating it yields CASSQDLTSGSGNEQFF.

The genes are TRBV6-2 or TRBV6-3 and TRBJ2-7; tentatively, D is TRBD2 (5 bases). V lost 0 bases and J 3 bases, leaving 12 bases between the germline ends. CDR3 length equals 15 residues. In germline, CDR1 is MNHEY, CDR2 SVGEGT. The CDR3 region has the DNA TGTGCCAGCAGTTACTCGATTCCTAGCCTCTACGAGCAGTACTTC. Residues: CASSYSIPSLYEQYF.

This clone was seen only once. This rearrangement joins TRBV7-2 to TRBJ2-4, with D possibly being TRBD1 (6 bases). Per the germline V gene, CDR1 is SGHTA and CDR2 is FQGNSA. This CDR3 has 14 residues. V was shortened by 0 bases and J by 9 bases, with 12 bases between the two germline ends. The CDR3 spells CASSLALQGGIQYF. The CDR3 region has the DNA TGTGCCAGCAGCTTAGCGCTACAGGGTGGCATTCAGTACTTC.

J is TRBJ1-1 and V is TRBV19; 7 bases line up with TRBD1. The germline gives CDR1 LNHDA, CDR2 SQIVND (reference sequence). This CDR3 has 15 amino acids. The ends lost 1 base at V and 1 base at J; junction bases unmatched: 3. In DNA form, the CDR3 reads TGTGCCAGTAGTATAGGGGGACAGTGGAACACTGAAGCTTTCTTT. Translating gives CASSIGGQWNTEAFF. The variable domain in full, completed from reference TRBV19 and TRBJ1-1, reads DGGITQSPKYLFRKEGQNVTLSCEQNLNHDAMYWYRQDPGQGLRLIYYSQIVNDFQKGDIAEGYSVSREKKESFPLTVTSAQKNPTAFYLCASSIGGQWNTEAFFGQGTRLTVV.

The chain links TRBV5-1 to TRBJ2-3; D is undetermined. This CDR3 is 13 amino acids long. CDR1 is SGHRS, CDR2 YFSETQ, per germline. Trimming took 3 bases from V and 9 from J, leaving 14 bases between them. The CDR3 is CASSYYQRRTQYF. The CDR3, as DNA: TGCGCCAGCAGCTACTACCAGCGACGCACGCAGTATTTT.

The chain has TRBV27 and TRBJ2-4; TRBD2 matches 16 bases. CDR3 length: 20 residues. CDR1 MNHEY and CDR2 SMNVEV come from the germline V gene (reference sequence). V was clipped by 4 bases and J by 8 bases; unmatched bases: 17. The CDR3 DNA reads TGTGCCAGCAGTTCCCGTACCGGCGGGACTAGCGGGAGGGCCGGAGACATTCAGTACTTC. It codes for CASSSRTGGTSGRAGDIQYF.

For the CDR3, the DNA is TGTGCCAGCAGCCAAGGTGGAGTATCCGGGACATTGAACACTGAAGCTTTCTTT. It encodes CASSQGGVSGTLNTEAFF. The rearrangement uses TRBV3-1 (or the pseudogene TRBV3-2) and TRBJ1-1, with a weak D call TRBD1 (6 bases). Germline CDR1 LGHDT, CDR2 YNNKEL (reference sequence). V was cut by 1 base and J by 0 bases, with 18 bases left in between. The CDR3 is 18 residues long.

The CDR3 region has the DNA TGTGCCAGCAGCTCATCGTCCTACATGGGGGGCACTGAAGCTTTCTTT. Translation: CASSSSSYMGGTEAFF. The rearrangement joins TRBV7-8 to TRBJ1-1, with D perhaps TRBD1 (5 bases). CDR1 is SGHVS and CDR2 is FQNEAQ in the germline V gene. V lost 4 bases to trimming and J lost 4 bases, with 19 bases between them. This CDR3 comprises 16 residues. The variable domain in full, completed from reference TRBV7-8 and TRBJ1-1, reads GAGVSQSPRYKVAKRGQDVALRCDPISGHVSLFWYQQALGQGPEFLTYFQNEAQLDKSGLPSDRFFAERPEGSVSTLKIQRTQQEDSAVYLCASSSSSYMGGTEAFFGQGTRLTVV.

The chain links TRBV19 to TRBJ1-5; 7 bases agree with TRBD1. V was clipped by 7 bases and J by 6 bases; unmatched bases: 6. CDR3 length equals 13 residues. From germline, CDR1 is LNHDA and CDR2 SQIVND (reference sequence). The CDR3 reads CASTAGGSQPQHF. The CDR3 DNA reads as TGTGCCAGTACCGCAGGGGGGAGTCAGCCCCAGCATTTT.

This chain connects TRBV28 to TRBJ2-7, with D maybe TRBD2 (6 bases). The CDR3 runs to 15 residues. Germline assignment: CDR1 MDHEN and CDR2 SYDVKM. Trimming left V 1 base short and J 6 bases short, with 16 bases between. The CDR3 DNA sequence: TGTGCCAGCAGTTTATTAGGGAGGCCGGCGGGCGAGCAGTACTTC. This encodes CASSLLGRPAGEQYF.

The chain carries TRBV7-7 and TRBJ2-1; 8 nucleotides line up with TRBD2. V gave up 2 bases and J gave up 0 bases; unmatched junction bases: 12. This CDR3 contains 19 residues. Germline V gene data show CDR1 as SSHAT and CDR2 as FNYEAQ (reference sequence). The CDR3 spells CASSLTPSGYYSSYNEQFF. CDR3 coding DNA: TGTGCCAGCAGCTTAACCCCTAGCGGGTACTACAGCTCCTACAATGAGCAGTTCTTC.

CDR3 sequence reads: CASSIGPGYTF. For the CDR3, the DNA is TGTGCCAGTAGTATAGGGCCAGGCTACACCTTC. The genes are TRBV19 and TRBJ1-2, with unresolved D. CDR1 LNHDA and CDR2 SQIVND come from the germline V gene (reference sequence). The CDR3 is made up of 11 amino acids. V lost 1 base to trimming and J lost 8 bases, with 5 bases between them.

The V and J genes are TRBV5-1 and TRBJ1-1; 9 bases map to TRBD1. The germline gives CDR1 SGHRS, CDR2 YFSETQ. V shed 4 bases and J 0 bases; nucleotides not matched to a gene: 7. CDR3 length: 16 residues. The chain's CDR3 is CASSDRDRVMNTEAFF. CDR3 sequence (DNA): TGCGCCAGCAGCGATCGGGACAGGGTTATGAACACTGAAGCTTTCTTT.

As DNA, the CDR3 is TGCGCCAGCAGCCAAGATTGGGGAGGGGGGGCGGATTCACCCCTCCACTTT. Translated: CASSQDWGGGADSPLHF. The chain combines TRBV4-3 with TRBJ1-6; tentative D call: TRBD1 (6 bases). The V and J ends lost 0 bases and 8 bases respectively, with 17 bases between them. The CDR3 is made up of 17 amino acids. Germline V gene sequence: CDR1 LGHNA, CDR2 YSLEER.

The rearrangement uses TRBV7-6 and TRBJ1-4, with 9 bases identical to TRBD1. The V gene end was trimmed by 5 bases and the J gene end by 4 bases; junction bases not matched to a gene: 17. Germline lookup yields CDR1 SGHVS and CDR2 FNYEAQ. The CDR3 loop spans 19 amino acids. The CDR3 loop reads CASSQRQGGSSQINEKLFF. DNA for the CDR3: TGTGCCAGCAGCCAGAGACAGGGGGGCTCTTCCCAAATTAATGAAAAACTGTTTTTT.

The chain links TRBV29-1 to TRBJ2-7; 9 nucleotides match TRBD1. CDR3 length: 13 amino acids. The junction had 9 bases not matched to a gene; V was cut back by 7 bases and J by 5 bases. Germline-derived CDR1 and CDR2 are SQVTM and ANQGSEA. Here the CDR3 reads CSALRTGVNEQYF. CDR3 sequence (DNA): TGCAGCGCCCTGCGGACAGGGGTCAACGAGCAGTACTTC.